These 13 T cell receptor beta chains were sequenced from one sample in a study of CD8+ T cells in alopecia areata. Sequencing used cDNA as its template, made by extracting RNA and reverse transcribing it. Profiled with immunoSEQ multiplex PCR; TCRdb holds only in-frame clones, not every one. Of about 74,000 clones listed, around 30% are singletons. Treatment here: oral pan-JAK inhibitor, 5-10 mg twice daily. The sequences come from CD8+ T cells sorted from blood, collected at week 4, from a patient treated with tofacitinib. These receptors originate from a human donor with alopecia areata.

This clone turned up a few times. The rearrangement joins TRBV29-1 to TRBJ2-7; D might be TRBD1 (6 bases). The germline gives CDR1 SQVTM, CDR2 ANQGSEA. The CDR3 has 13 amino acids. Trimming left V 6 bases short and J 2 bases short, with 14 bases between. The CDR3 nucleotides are TGCAGCGTCGAGCTTGGGACACCCTACGAGCAGTACTTC. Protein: CSVELGTPYEQYF.

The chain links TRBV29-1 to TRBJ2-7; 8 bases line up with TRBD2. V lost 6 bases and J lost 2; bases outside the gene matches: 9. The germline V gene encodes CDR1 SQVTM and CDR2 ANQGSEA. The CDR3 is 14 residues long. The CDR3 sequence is CSVPSTSGAYEQYF. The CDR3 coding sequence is TGCAGCGTCCCCTCTACTAGCGGAGCCTACGAGCAGTACTTC.

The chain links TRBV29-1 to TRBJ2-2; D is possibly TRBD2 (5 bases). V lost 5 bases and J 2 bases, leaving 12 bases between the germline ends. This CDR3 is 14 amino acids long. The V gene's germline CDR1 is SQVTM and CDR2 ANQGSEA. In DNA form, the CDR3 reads TGCAGCGTTAACCCCCGGGGTAACACCGGGGAGCTGTTTTTT. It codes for CSVNPRGNTGELFF.

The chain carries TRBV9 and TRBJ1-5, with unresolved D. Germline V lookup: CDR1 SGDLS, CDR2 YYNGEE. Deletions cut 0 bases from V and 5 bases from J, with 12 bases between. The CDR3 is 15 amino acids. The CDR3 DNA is TGTGCCAGCAGCGTAGGAGGAGGAGATCATCAGCCCCAGCATTTT. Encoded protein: CASSVGGGDHQPQHF.

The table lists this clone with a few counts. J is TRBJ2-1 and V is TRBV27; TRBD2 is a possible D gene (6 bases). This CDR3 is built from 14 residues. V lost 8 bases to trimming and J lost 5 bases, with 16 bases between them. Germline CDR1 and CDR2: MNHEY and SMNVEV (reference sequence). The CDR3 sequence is CASGVRRGHNEQFF. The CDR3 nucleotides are TGTGCCAGCGGGGTAAGGCGGGGACACAATGAGCAGTTCTTC.

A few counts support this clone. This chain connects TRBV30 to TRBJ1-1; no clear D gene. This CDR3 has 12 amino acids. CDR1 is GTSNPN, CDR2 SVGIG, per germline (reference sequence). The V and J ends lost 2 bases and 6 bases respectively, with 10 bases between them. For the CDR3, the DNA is TGTGCCTGGAGTTCGGCGGGAGCTGAAGCTTTCTTT. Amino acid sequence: CAWSSAGAEAFF. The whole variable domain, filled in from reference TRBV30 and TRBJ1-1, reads SQTIHQWPATLVQPVGSPLSLECTVEGTSNPNLYWYRQAAGRGLQLLFYSVGIGQISSEVPQNLSASRPQDRQFILSSKKLLLSDSGFYLCAWSSAGAEAFFGQGTRLTVV.

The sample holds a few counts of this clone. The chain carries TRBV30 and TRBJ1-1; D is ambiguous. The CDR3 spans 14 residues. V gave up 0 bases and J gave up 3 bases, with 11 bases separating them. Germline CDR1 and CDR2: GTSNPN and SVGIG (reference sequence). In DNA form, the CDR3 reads TGTGCCTGGAGTGTACTACCGAGTTACACTGAAGCTTTCTTT. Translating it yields CAWSVLPSYTEAFF.

The CDR3 protein is CSVLRTEGSYEQYF. CDR3 sequence (DNA): TGCAGCGTGTTACGGACAGAAGGCTCCTACGAGCAGTACTTC. The rearrangement joins TRBV29-1 to TRBJ2-7; a weak D match, TRBD1 (6 bases). V was pared by 6 bases and J by 0 bases, with 15 bases between. Germline V CDR1 and CDR2: SQVTM, ANQGSEA. This CDR3 comprises 14 residues.

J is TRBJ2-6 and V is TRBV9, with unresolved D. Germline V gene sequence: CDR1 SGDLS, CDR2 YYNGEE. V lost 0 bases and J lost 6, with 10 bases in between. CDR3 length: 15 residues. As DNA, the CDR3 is TGTGCCAGCAGCGTAGAAATCTCTCTGGCCAACGTCCTGACTTTC. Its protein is CASSVEISLANVLTF. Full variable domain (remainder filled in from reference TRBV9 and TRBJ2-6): DSGVTQTPKHLITATGQRVTLRCSPRSGDLSVYWYQQSLDQGLQFLIQYYNGEERAKGNILERFSAQQFPDLHSELNLSSLELGDSALYFCASSVEISLANVLTFGAGSRLTVL.

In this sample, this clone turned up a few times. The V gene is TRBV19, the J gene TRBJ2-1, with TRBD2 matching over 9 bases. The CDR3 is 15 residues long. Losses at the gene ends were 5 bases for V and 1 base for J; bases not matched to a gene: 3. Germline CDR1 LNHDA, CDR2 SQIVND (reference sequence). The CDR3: CASSSSGTSYNEQFF. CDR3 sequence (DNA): TGTGCCAGTAGTTCTAGCGGGACATCCTACAATGAGCAGTTCTTC.

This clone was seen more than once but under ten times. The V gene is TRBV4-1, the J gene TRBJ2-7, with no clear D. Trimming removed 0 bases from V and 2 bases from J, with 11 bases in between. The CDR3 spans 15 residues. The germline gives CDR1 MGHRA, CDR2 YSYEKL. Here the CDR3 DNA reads TGCGCCAGCAGCCAAGATTATGAAGAGACCTACGAGCAGTACTTC. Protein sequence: CASSQDYEETYEQYF.

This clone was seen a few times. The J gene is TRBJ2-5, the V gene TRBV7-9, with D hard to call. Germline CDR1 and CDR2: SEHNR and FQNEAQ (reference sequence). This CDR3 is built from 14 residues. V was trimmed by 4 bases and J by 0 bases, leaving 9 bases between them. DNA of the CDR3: TGTGCCAGCAGCTCGTTAGACAACCAAGAGACCCAGTACTTC. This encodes CASSSLDNQETQYF.

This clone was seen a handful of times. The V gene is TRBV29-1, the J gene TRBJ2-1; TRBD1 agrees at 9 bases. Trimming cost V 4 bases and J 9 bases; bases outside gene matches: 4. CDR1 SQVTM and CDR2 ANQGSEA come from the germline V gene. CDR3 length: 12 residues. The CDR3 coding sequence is TGCAGCGTTGCGGACAGGGGAGGTGAGCAGTTCTTC. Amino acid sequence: CSVADRGGEQFF.